This TCR beta chain was documented in a study of blood T cell repertoires in COVID-19. Background on the study: There were acute and convalescent COVID-19 samples, and they came from the United States, Italy and Spain. T cells, B-cell-depleted T cells, or PBMCs provided the cDNA or gDNA that served as material.

This clone was seen once. In the original analysis: Counts of nucleated cells, estimated from reference gene primer amplification, were obtained. Assay: immunoSEQ multiplex PCR; the TCRdb copy retains only in-frame clones and omits some. V and J calls and clone size are copied from that table; D and trimming were computed from the DNA. The table has under 110,000 clones, approximately 91% seen once; the top ten hold around a sixth. What was sequenced was peripheral blood. The sequence came from a man in his fifties with acute or convalescent COVID-19.

CDR3 DNA sequence: TGTGCCAGCAGCCAAGATCAGGGAGGGTTCCCAACTAATGAAAAACTGTTTTTT. Its translation is CASSQDQGGFPTNEKLFF. The chain combines TRBV14 with TRBJ1-4, with D possibly TRBD1 on 5 matching bases. CDR3 length: 18 residues. Germline-derived CDR1 and CDR2 are SGHDN and FVKESK. V dropped 0 bases and J dropped 0 bases, with 14 bases sitting between them. Full variable domain (outside the CDR3, taken from reference TRBV14 and TRBJ1-4): EAGVTQFPSHSVIEKGQTVTLRCDPISGHDNLYWYRRVMGKEIKFLLHFVKESKQDESGMPNNRFLAERTGGTYSTLKVQPAELEDSGVYFCASSQDQGGFPTNEKLFFGSGTQLSVL.